This T cell receptor (beta chain) was retrieved from a study of shared clonotypes between healthy human individuals. Using immunoSEQ multiplex PCR, the repertoire was profiled, and TCRdb retains in-frame clones only, with some absent. The sample shows about 2.3 million clones, 85% to 95% of them seen only once. There are 17 residues in the CDR3. Germline V gives CDR1 MGHDK, CDR2 SYGVNS. With 2 bases clipped from V and 1 base from J, the junction kept 8 bases outside the gene matches. About this clone: Its antigen remains unidentified.

Whole-study results and caveats: Sampling included only blood; tissue repertoires likely differ.

The sample was naive CD4+ T cells from PBMCs. Subset of the sample: CD45RA+ positively selected. This TCR was recovered from a man younger than 30 in good health. Some clones in this sample may be carry-over from other donors' samples. This chain connects TRBV25-1 to TRBJ2-3; the match to TRBD1 covers 8 bases. Here the CDR3 reads CASSEQGANLGTDTQYF. The CDR3 nucleotides read TGTGCCAGCAGTGAACAGGGGGCGAATCTCGGCACAGATACGCAGTATTTT.